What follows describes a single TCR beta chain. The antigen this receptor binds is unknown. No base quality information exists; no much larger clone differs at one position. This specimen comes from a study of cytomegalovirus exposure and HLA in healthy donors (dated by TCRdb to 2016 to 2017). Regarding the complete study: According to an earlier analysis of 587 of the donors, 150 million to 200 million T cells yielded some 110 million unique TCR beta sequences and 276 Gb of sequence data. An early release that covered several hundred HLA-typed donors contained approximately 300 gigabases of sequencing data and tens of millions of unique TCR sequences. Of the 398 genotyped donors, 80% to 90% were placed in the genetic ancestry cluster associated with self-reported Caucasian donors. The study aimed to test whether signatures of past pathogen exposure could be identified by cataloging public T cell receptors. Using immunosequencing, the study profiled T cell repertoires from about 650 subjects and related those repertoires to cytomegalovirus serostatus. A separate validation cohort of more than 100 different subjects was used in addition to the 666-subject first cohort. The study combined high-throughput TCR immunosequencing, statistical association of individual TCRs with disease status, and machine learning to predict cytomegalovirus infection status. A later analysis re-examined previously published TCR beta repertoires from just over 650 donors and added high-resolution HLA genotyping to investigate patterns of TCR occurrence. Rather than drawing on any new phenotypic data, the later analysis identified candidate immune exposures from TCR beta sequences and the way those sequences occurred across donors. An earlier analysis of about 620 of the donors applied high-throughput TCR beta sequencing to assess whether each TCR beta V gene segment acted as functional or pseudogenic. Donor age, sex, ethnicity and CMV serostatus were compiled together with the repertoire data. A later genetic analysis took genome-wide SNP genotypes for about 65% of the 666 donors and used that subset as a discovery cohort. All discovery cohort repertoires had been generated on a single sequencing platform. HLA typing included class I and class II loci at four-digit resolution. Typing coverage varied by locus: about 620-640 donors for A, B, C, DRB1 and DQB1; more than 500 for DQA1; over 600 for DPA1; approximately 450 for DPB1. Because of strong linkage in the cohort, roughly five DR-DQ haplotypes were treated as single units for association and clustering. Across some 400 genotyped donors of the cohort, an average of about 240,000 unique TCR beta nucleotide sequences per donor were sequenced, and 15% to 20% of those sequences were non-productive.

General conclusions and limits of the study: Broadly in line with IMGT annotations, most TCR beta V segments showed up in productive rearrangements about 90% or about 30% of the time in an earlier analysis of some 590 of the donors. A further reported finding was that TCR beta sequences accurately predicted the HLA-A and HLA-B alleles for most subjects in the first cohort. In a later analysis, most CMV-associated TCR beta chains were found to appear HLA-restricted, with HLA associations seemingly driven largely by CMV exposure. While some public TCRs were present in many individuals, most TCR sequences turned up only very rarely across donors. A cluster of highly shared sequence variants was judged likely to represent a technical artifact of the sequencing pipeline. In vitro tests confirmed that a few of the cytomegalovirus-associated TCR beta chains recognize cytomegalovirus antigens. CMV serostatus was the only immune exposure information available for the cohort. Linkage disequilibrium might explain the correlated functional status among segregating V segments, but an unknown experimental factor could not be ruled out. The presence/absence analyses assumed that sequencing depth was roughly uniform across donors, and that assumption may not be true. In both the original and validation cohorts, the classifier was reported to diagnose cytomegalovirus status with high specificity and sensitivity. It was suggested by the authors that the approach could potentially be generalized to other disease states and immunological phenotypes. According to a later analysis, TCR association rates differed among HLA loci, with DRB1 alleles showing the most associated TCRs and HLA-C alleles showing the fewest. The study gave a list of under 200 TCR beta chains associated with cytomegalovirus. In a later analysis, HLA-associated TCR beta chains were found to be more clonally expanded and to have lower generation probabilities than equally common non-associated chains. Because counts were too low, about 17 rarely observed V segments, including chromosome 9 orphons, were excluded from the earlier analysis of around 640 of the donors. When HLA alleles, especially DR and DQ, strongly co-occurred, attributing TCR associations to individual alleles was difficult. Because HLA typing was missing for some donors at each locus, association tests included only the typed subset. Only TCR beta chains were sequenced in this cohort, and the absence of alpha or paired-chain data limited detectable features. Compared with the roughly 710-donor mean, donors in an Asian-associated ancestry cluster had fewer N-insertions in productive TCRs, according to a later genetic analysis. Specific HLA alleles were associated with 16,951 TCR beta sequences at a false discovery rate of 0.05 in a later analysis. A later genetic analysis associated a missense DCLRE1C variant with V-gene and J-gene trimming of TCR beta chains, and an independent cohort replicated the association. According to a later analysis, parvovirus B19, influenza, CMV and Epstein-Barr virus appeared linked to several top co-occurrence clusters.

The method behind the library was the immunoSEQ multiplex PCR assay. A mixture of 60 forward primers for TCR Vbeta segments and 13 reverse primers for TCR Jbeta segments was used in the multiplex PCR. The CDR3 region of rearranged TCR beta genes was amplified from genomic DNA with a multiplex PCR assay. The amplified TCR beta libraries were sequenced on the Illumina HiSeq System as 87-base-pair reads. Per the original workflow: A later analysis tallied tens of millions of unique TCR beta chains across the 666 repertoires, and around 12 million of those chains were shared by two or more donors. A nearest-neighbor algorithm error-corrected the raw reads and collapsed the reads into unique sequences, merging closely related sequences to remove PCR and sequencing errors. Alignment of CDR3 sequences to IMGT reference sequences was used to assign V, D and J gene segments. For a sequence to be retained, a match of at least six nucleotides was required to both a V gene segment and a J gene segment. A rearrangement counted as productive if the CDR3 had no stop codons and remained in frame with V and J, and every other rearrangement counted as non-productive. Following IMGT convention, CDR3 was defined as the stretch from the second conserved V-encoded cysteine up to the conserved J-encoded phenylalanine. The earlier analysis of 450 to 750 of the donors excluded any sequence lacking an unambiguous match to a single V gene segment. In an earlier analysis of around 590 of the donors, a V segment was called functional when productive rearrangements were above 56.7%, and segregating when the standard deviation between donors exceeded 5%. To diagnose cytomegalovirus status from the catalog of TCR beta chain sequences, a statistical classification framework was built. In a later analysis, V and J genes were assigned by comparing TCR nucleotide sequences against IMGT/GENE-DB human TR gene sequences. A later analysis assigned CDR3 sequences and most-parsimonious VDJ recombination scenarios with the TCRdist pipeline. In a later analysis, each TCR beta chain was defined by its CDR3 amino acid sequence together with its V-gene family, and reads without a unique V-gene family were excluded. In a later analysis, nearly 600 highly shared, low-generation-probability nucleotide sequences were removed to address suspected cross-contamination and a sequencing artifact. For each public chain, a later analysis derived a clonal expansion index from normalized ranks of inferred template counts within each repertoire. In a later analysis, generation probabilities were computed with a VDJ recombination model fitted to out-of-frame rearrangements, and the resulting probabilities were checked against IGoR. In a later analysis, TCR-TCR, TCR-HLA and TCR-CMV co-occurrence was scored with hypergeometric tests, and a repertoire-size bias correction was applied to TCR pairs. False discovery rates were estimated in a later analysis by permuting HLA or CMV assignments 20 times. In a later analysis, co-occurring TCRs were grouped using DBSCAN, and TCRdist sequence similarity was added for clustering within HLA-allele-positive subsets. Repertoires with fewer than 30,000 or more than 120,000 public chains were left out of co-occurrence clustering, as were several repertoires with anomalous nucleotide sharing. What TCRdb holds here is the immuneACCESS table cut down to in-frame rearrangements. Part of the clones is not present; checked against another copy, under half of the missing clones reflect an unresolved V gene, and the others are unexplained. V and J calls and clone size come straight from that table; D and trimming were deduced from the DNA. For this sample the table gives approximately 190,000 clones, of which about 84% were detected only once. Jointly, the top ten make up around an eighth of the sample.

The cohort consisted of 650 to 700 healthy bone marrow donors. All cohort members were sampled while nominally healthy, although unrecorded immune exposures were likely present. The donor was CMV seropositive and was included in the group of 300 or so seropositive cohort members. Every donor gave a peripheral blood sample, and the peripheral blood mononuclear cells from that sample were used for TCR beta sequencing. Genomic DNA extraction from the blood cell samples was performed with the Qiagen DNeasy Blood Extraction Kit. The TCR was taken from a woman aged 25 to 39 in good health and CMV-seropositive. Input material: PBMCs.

The nucleotide sequence is given as TGTGCCAGCAGCTTGCAGGGGTACAATGAGCAGTTCTTC. This yields the protein CASSLQGYNEQFF. This sequence uses TRBV7-2 and TRBJ2-1, and TRBD1 may be the D gene, going by 6 matching bases. Including cysteine and phenylalanine, the CDR3 has 13 amino acids. Only the CDR3 DNA is retained, 39 bases long and in frame from the first base. According to the germline V gene, CDR1 reads SGHTA and CDR2 reads FQGNSA. V gives up 3 bases and J gives up 4 bases, and the segment between their germline ends measures 7 bases.